This T cell receptor beta chain was recorded in a study of human CD8 memory T cell subsets. Researchers made TCR beta libraries via UMI-labeled 5' RACE. In the study's own analysis: Per TCR beta library, functional CDR3 beta clonotypes numbered 3,000 to 18,000. From the 5' RACE reads, TCRdb lists one entry per CDR3 protein and no DNA. None of the V and J calls come from the authors' own analysis; TCRdb made them. This listing includes 9,500 to 13,000 distinct CDR3 sequences. This CDR3 is 14 amino acids long. Exhausted-like traits marked the TPEX cells, which were CCR7+ PD-1+ TIGIT+ early memory CD8+ T cells. Total CD8+ T cells came from negative magnetic enrichment. For every subset, the RNA was derived from duplicate vials of around 140,000 sorted CD8+ T cells.

The chain couples TRBV12-3 or TRBV12-4 to TRBJ1-4; checking the TCRdb D call of TRBD1 is not possible without DNA. This clonotype was sampled from a human donor in good health. The sample consisted of CD8+ T cells from PBMCs. The CDR3 protein is CASTLGQGIEKLFF.